This T cell receptor (beta chain) stems from a study of blood T cell repertoires in COVID-19. Germline V gene data show CDR1 as SEHNR and CDR2 as FQNEAQ (reference sequence). The V gene lost 3 bases and the J gene lost 0 bases, with 8 bases spanning the gap. The CDR3 contains 15 residues. Produced via immunoSEQ multiplex PCR; TCRdb's table is partial and in-frame only. The data show 140,000 or so clones, with 88% seen just once and 2.5% to 3% held by the top ten. The sample consisted of peripheral blood. The receptor comes from a human donor with COVID-19, enrolled during active disease. The donor label of this sample is uncertain. J is TRBJ2-2 and V is TRBV7-9; D gene ambiguous. The CDR3 loop reads CASSFRLTNTGELFF. The CDR3 DNA is TGTGCCAGCAGCTTCAGGTTAACGAACACCGGGGAGCTGTTTTTT.